This TCR beta chain came from a study of brain T cells in children with intractable seizures. General observations from the study: Pre-surgery blood may have been undersampled, hiding some clones. Only CDR3 sequence similarity suggested viral specificity, without known HCMV serostatus.

Documented time point: blood from clinic visit 5 months post-surgery; TSC patient then seizure free. Surgery cases with the highest brain T cell transcript signatures were chosen for sequencing. Before surgery, patients took at least one anti-epileptic drug. The CDR3 loop spans 14 amino acids. CDR1 PRHDT and CDR2 FYEKMQ come from the germline V gene (reference sequence). Between the trimmed V and J ends, which lost 6 bases and 0 bases, there was a span of 9 bases. Note on this clone: Its antigen is still unknown.

Measured with immunoSEQ multiplex PCR; TCRdb has only the in-frame clones, and not every one. Here the sample spans hundreds of thousands of clones, about 93% being singletons. This chain uses TRBV13 with TRBJ1-3; no firm D call. The material was peripheral blood, obtained about 5 months after surgery. The origin of this receptor is a boy in the first two years of life with tuberous sclerosis and intractable seizures. As DNA, the CDR3 is TGTGCCAGCAGTCGTGGGGACTCTGGAAACACCATATATTTT. Residues: CASSRGDSGNTIYF.